One and the same sample provided the 17 T cell receptor beta chains below, sequenced in a study of T cell repertoires in cytomegalovirus infection. TCRdb called the reads again in MiXCR, with one record for every CDR3 protein. The top ten hold around 2.5% of the sample, which has hundreds of thousands of distinct CDR3 sequences, around 10% seen once. Input material: PBMCs. The receptors were gathered from a human donor in good health (CMV status not recorded). Some clones in this sample may be carry-over from other donors' samples.

In its sample, this clonotype was seen many times. The chain employs TRBV28 and TRBJ2-7; 8 positions match TRBD2. The ends lost 2 bases at V and 4 bases at J; junction bases unmatched: 10. CDR1 is MDHEN and CDR2 is SYDVKM in the germline V gene. This CDR3 contains 16 residues. DNA for the CDR3: TGTGCCAGCAGTTTAAAGTTCCGGGGGGGCCTATACGAGCAGTACGTC. Its protein is CASSLKFRGGLYEQYV.

This clonotype was seen at least ten times. The CDR3 sequence is CASSLTGWYEQYV. DNA for the CDR3: TGTGCCAGCAGTTTGACAGGGTGGTACGAGCAGTACGTC. The genes are TRBV6-2 or TRBV6-3 and TRBJ2-7; 7 nucleotides line up with TRBD1. This CDR3 region has 13 residues. The trim removed 4 bases at V and 4 bases at J, leaving 4 bases unmatched. The germline V gene encodes CDR1 MNHEY and CDR2 SVGEGT.

V usage is TRBV20-1 and J usage is TRBJ2-7; a possible D gene is TRBD1 (5 bases). Per the germline V gene, CDR1 is DFQATT and CDR2 is SNEGSKA (reference sequence). CDR3 length: 12 amino acids. V lost 1 base and J 6 bases, leaving 10 bases between the germline ends. For the CDR3, the DNA is TGCAGTGCTAGAGGGGGCCCCCTCGAGCAGTACTTC. Its translation is CSARGGPLEQYF.

This clonotype was seen at least ten times. This sequence joins TRBV11-2 and TRBJ2-5; no definite D call. Germline-derived CDR1 and CDR2 are SGHAT and FQNNGV. The CDR3 sequence is 15 residues long. V lost 7 bases and J 6 bases, leaving 21 bases between the germline ends. The chain's CDR3 is CASTHLERKWKTQYF. For the CDR3, the DNA is TGTGCCAGCACCCACCTCGAGCGCAAATGGAAGACCCAGTACTTC.

This clonotype was counted between two and nine times. The chain couples TRBV6-2 or TRBV6-3 to TRBJ2-2, with D perhaps matching TRBD2 (6 bases). The CDR3 spans 13 residues. The V end lost 3 bases, the J end lost 10 bases, and 12 bases lay between the germline ends. The germline V gene has CDR1 MNHEY and CDR2 SVGEGT. CDR3 protein: CASSYGGRLELFF. CDR3 DNA: TGTGCCAGCAGTTATGGAGGGAGGTTGGAGCTGTTTTTT.

In its sample, this clonotype was seen many times. Its ends do not fully match the called genes, so a read error is possible. The chain uses TRBV7-9 and TRBJ1-3; D gene unclear. Germline assignment: CDR1 SEHNR and CDR2 FQNEAQ (reference sequence). The CDR3 is made up of 16 amino acids. Here the CDR3 DNA reads TGTGCCAGCAGCCTAGCCGGGGAAGGAGCTGGAAACACCATATATTTT. Encoded protein: CASSLAGEGAGNTIYF.

In this sample, this clonotype turned up many times. The rearrangement uses TRBV6-5 and TRBJ2-1, with 11 nucleotides matching TRBD2. Germline lookup yields CDR1 MNHEY and CDR2 SVGAGI. This CDR3 is 19 amino acids long. V lost 0 bases and J lost 0; bases outside the gene matches: 7. The CDR3 nucleotides are TGTGCCAGCAGTTACTCGCTAGCGGGGGGCCGTCGCTCCTACAATGAGCAGTTCTTC. This gives the protein CASSYSLAGGRRSYNEQFF.

This clonotype was seen a handful of times. CDR3 protein: CASTGGGQVYNEQFF. The CDR3 DNA follows: TGTGCCAGTACGGGAGGGGGTCAGGTCTACAATGAGCAGTTCTTC. V gene TRBV19 combines with J gene TRBJ2-1, with 8 nucleotides matching TRBD2. CDR1 LNHDA and CDR2 SQIVND come from the germline V gene (reference sequence). V lost 7 bases to trimming and J lost 3 bases; unmatched junction nucleotides: 8. CDR3 length equals 15 residues.

The chain couples TRBV12-3 or TRBV12-4 to TRBJ2-3, with D maybe TRBD1 (6 bases). V lost 6 bases and J lost 7, with 11 bases in between. The CDR3 is 12 residues long. CDR3 region: CASRPGQNTQYF. Here the CDR3 DNA reads TGTGCCAGCAGACCTGGACAGAATACGCAGTATTTT.

The V gene is TRBV20-1, the J gene TRBJ2-1; 8 bases match TRBD2. Trimming at V came to 6 bases and at J to 6 bases, leaving 13 bases not matched to a gene. This CDR3 has 15 residues. Germline V gene data show CDR1 as DFQATT and CDR2 as SNEGSKA (reference sequence). The CDR3 reads CSARTGGPGPNEQFF. The CDR3 bases are TGCAGTGCCAGGACGGGGGGGCCCGGGCCCAATGAGCAGTTCTTC.

This clonotype showed up many times. V gene TRBV28 combines with J gene TRBJ2-5; 10 positions match TRBD2. CDR1 MDHEN and CDR2 SYDVKM come from the germline V gene. This CDR3 comprises 15 residues. J was trimmed by 5 bases and V by 7 bases; bases with no gene match: 10. The CDR3 is CASTVAGGHVETQYF. DNA for the CDR3: TGTGCCAGCACCGTAGCGGGGGGACACGTGGAGACCCAGTACTTC.

This clonotype was recorded at least ten times. The genes are TRBV20-1 and TRBJ2-1; 9 bases align to TRBD2. This CDR3 is 16 amino acids long. Germline V CDR1 and CDR2: DFQATT, SNEGSKA (reference sequence). Unmatched junction bases numbered 11, after V lost 7 bases and J lost 1 base. CDR3 DNA: TGCAGTGGGGGCGAGCGGGGGGTTGGTTCCTACAATGAGCAGTTCTTC. This gives the protein CSGGERGVGSYNEQFF.

This clonotype was detected many times. V usage is TRBV5-1 and J usage is TRBJ2-7, with D tentatively TRBD2 (6 bases). Germline CDR1 reads SGHRS; CDR2 reads YFSETQ. Trimming removed 3 bases from V and 3 bases from J, with 10 bases in between. The length of the CDR3 is 13 residues. The CDR3 DNA follows: TGCGCCAGCAGCTCGGGACTGGACTACGAGCAGTACGTC. It yields the protein CASSSGLDYEQYV.

The sample holds many counts of this clonotype. V gene TRBV19 combines with J gene TRBJ1-1, with D maybe TRBD1 (5 bases). The CDR3 extends over 13 amino acids. Germline V gives CDR1 LNHDA, CDR2 SQIVND (reference sequence). V lost 3 bases and J 4 bases, leaving 9 bases between the germline ends. In DNA form, the CDR3 reads TGTGCCAGTAGTATGAGGGGCATCACTGAAGCTTTCTTT. This sequence encodes CASSMRGITEAFF.

This clonotype has ten or more counts. V is TRBV7-2 and J is TRBJ1-1; TRBD1 agrees at 8 bases. Germline CDR1 is SGHTA and CDR2 is FQGNSA. The CDR3 has 14 residues. J was trimmed by 4 bases and V by 5 bases; bases with no gene match: 6. The CDR3 sequence: CASSGRGPSTEAFF. In DNA, the CDR3 is TGTGCCAGCAGCGGCAGGGGGCCAAGCACTGAAGCTTTCTTT.

This chain links TRBV20-1 with TRBJ1-1, with TRBD1 matching over 8 bases. CDR1 and CDR2 (germline): DFQATT, SNEGSKA (reference sequence). Trimming took 1 base from V and 1 from J; bases not matched to a gene: 5. The CDR3 spans 15 residues. Here the CDR3 DNA reads TGCAGTGCTAGAGCATTCGGACAGGGGAACACTGAAGCTTTCTTT. It codes for CSARAFGQGNTEAFF.

The chain is built from TRBV20-1 and TRBJ2-5; 8 positions match TRBD2. This CDR3 comprises 13 residues. V lost 6 bases to trimming and J lost 1 base; unmatched junction nucleotides: 4. Germline CDR1 is DFQATT and CDR2 is SNEGSKA (reference sequence). The CDR3 here is CSAQRGPQETQYF. The CDR3 coding sequence is TGCAGTGCCCAGCGGGGGCCCCAAGAGACCCAGTACTTC.